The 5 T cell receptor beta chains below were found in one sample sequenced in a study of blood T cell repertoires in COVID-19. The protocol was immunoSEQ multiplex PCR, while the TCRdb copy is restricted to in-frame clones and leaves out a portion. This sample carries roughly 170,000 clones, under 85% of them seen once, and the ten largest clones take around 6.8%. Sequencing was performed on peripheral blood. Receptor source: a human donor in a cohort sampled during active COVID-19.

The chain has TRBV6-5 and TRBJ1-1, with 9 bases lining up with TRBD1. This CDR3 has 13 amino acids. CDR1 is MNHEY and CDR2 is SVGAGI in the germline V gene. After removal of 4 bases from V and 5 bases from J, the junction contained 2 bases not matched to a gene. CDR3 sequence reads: CASSLQGATEAFF. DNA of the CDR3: TGTGCCAGCAGTTTACAGGGGGCGACTGAAGCTTTCTTT.

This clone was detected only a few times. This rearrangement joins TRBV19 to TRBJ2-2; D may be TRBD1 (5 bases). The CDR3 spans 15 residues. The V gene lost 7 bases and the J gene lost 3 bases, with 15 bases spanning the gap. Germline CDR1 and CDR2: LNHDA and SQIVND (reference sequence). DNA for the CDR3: TGTGCCAGTACCCCCTCTGCAGGGTACACCGGGGAGCTGTTTTTT. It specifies CASTPSAGYTGELFF.

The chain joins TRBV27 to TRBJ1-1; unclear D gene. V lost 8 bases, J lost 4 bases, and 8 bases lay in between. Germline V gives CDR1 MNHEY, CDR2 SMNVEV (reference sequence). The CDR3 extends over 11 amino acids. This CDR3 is CASRVGTEAFF. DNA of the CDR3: TGTGCCAGCCGGGTGGGCACTGAAGCTTTCTTT.

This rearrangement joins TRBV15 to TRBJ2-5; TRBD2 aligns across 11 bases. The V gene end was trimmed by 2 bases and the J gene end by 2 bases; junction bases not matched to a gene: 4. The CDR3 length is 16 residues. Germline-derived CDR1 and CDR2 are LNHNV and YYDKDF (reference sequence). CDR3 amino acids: CATSRPLAGEQETQYF. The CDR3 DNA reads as TGTGCCACCAGCAGACCACTAGCGGGGGAACAAGAGACCCAGTACTTC. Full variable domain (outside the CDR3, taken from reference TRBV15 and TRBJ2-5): DAMVIQNPRYQVTQFGKPVTLSCSQTLNHNVMYWYQQKSSQAPKLLFHYYDKDFNNEADTPDNFQSRRPNTSFCFLDIRSPGLGDTAMYLCATSRPLAGEQETQYFGPGTRLLVL.

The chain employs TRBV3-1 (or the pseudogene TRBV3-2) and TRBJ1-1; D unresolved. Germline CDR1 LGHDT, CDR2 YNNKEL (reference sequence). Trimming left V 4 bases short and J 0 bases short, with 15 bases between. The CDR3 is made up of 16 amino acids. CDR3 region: CASSPDGGSMNTEAFF. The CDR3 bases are TGTGCCAGCAGCCCGGACGGAGGGAGCATGAACACTGAAGCTTTCTTT.